Reported below is one TCR beta chain. As yet, its antigen is unknown. V lost 3 bases to trimming and J lost 2 bases, with 5 bases between them. Germline V gene lookup returns CDR1 GTSNPN and CDR2 SVGIG (reference sequence). This CDR3 has 13 residues. Profiled with immunoSEQ multiplex PCR; TCRdb holds only in-frame clones, not every one. The data show 60,000 to 85,000 clones, roughly 80% seen once. The data are from a study of T cell responses to AZD1222 COVID-19 vaccine. Study findings and constraints: Donors were largely white British and mainly female; clonal diversity was possibly underestimated. Rises in breadth and depth of Spike-specific TCRs came after two AZD1222 doses.

V is TRBV30 and J is TRBJ2-6; D gene ambiguous. The sequencing used peripheral blood, collected 28 days after the second dose of the MenACWY control vaccine. The clonotype comes from an adult who received the MenACWY meningococcal vaccine as a control. CDR3 DNA: TGTGCCTGGAGATCGACTGGGGCCAACGTCCTGACTTTC. It specifies CAWRSTGANVLTF.